This note documents a single TCR beta chain sequence. Its specific antigen is unknown. Nothing much larger sits one base from this clone, and base qualities are not available. The data are from a study of T cell changes during pregnancy in multiple sclerosis (dated by TCRdb to about 2019). Concerning the study at large: The study looked at changes in the T cell repertoire across pregnancy in women with multiple sclerosis.

The library came from the immunoSEQ multiplex PCR assay. TCRdb obtained this table from immuneACCESS and retained in-frame rearrangements with V and J assigned. These tables miss some clones; where compared with another copy, unresolved V genes account for less than half of the shortfall, and the remainder is unexplained. Across this sample there are around 40,000 clones, with approximately 91% seen only once. The ten top clones hold 0.35% to 0.5% of the sample. Based on the germline V gene, the CDR1 and CDR2 sequences are MDHEN and SYDVKM. Trimming at the junction amounts to 5 bases on V and 9 bases on J, and the germline ends lie 22 bases apart. The CDR3 measures 15 amino acids from cysteine to phenylalanine. Left in the record is the CDR3 DNA by itself, 45 bases read in frame from the first base.

This TCR came from a female donor with multiple sclerosis, enrolled in a pregnancy study. The chain links TRBV28 with TRBJ2-5; TRBD2 is perhaps the D gene, given 6 matching bases. Here the sequenced sample was CD4+ T cells from peripheral blood mononuclear cells, taken in the second trimester of pregnancy. The sequenced DNA is TGTGCCAGCAGTAGGAGGGCTTACCCACCGTCGGCCCAGTACTTC. The encoded protein is CASSRRAYPPSAQYF.